Listed below are T cell receptor beta chains from one sample, sequenced in a study of cytomegalovirus exposure and HLA in healthy donors. Here immunoSEQ multiplex PCR was the method, and the copy in TCRdb shows in-frame clones only, minus some. The table lists 140,000 to 150,000 clones, approximately 80% of them singletons. The sample comprised PBMCs. The source is a female donor in good health and CMV-seronegative. Both conserved end residues are part of each CDR3. The D gene is left open where the match is weak. Rows give clone size only sometimes, using once, few, many, or a class for an expanded clone.

TGTGCCATCAGAGGAGGACAGGGTTACGAGCAGTACTTC CAIRGGQGYEQYF TRBD1 - TRBJ2-7 TRBV2
TGTGCCAGCAGTTTGGGACAGCGAAATGAAAAACTGTTTTTT CASSLGQRNEKLFF TRBD1 - TRBJ1-4 TRBV27
TGTGCCAGCAGCCTAGGGTCGGGAGACCACCACGAGCAGTACTTC CASSLGSGDHHEQYF - once TRBJ2-7 TRBV9
TGTGCCAGCAGTCTTCCTACTGAGCAGTTCTTC CASSLPTEQFF - - TRBJ2-1 TRBV28
TGTGCCAGCAGCCAAGGGACTAGCGGGCAAGAGACCCAGTACTTC CASSQGTSGQETQYF TRBD2 few TRBJ2-5 TRBV4-2
TGTGCCACCAGCAGGGCAGGGAACTCCTACGAGCAGTACTTC CATSRAGNSYEQYF - - TRBJ2-7 TRBV15
TGTGCCAGCAGCTTAGGGCGGGGTGAGCAGTTCTTC CASSLGRGEQFF - few TRBJ2-1 TRBV7-6
TGTGCCAGCAGCTTAGCTGCAGGTACTGGAAACACCATATATTTT CASSLAAGTGNTIYF - - TRBJ1-3 TRBV7-6
TGTGCCAGCTCGCCGCCCGGGACTAGCGGGCCCCAAGAGACCCAGTACTTC CASSPPGTSGPQETQYF TRBD2 - TRBJ2-5 TRBV18
TGTGCCACCACCGGAGGGGATGCTGGAAACACCATATATTTT CATTGGDAGNTIYF - - TRBJ1-3 TRBV28
TGTTCCAGCAGCTTTGACGACAGTTTTGGAAACACTGAAGCTTTCTTT CSSSFDDSFGNTEAFF - - TRBJ1-1 TRBV7-9
TGTGCCAGAAGCCCTGGACAGATCTATAATTCACCCCTCCACTTT CARSPGQIYNSPLHF - few TRBJ1-6 TRBV5-3
TGTGCCAGCAGCCAAGAAGGGGGAAGGGGTGTGATTGGCTACACCTTC CASSQEGGRGVIGYTF - - TRBJ1-2 TRBV4-2
TGTGCCAGCAGCTTATCGGCAGGGCTTGACTATGGCTACACCTTC CASSLSAGLDYGYTF - - TRBJ1-2 TRBV7-3
TGCAGCGTTGAAGGACTCGGGACAGGCATTAACTATGGCTACACCTTC CSVEGLGTGINYGYTF TRBD1 - TRBJ1-2 TRBV29-1
TGTGCCAGCAGCTCTATCCGGTCAGACATGAACACTGAAGCTTTCTTT CASSSIRSDMNTEAFF - - TRBJ1-1 TRBV7-9
TGTGCCAGCAGCGTAGCTCTGGCGGGAGCCGGCAATGAGCAGTTCTTC CASSVALAGAGNEQFF TRBD2 - TRBJ2-1 TRBV9
TGTGCCAGCAGCTTACTAGCGGGGACCAACAATGAGCAGTTCTTC CASSLLAGTNNEQFF TRBD2 - TRBJ2-1 TRBV7-3
TGTGCCAGCAGTTTGGGACAGGGGCCGGTCGAGCAGTACTTC CASSLGQGPVEQYF TRBD1 - TRBJ2-7 TRBV27
TGTGCCAGTGGGCAGGGGGAGCGCAATCAGCCCCAGCATTTT CASGQGERNQPQHF TRBD1 - TRBJ1-5 TRBV19
TGCAGCGTAGCTCGGGGGGGGGCTTACAATGAGCAGTTCTTC CSVARGGAYNEQFF TRBD2 - TRBJ2-1 TRBV29-1
TGTGCCAGCAGCCGGGACAGGGGAGAGACCCAGTACTTC CASSRDRGETQYF TRBD1 - TRBJ2-5 TRBV4-2
TGTGCCAGCAGTTCCGGGGGTTACCCCAATCAGCCCCAGCATTTT CASSSGGYPNQPQHF - - TRBJ1-5 TRBV27
TGTGCCAGCAGACAGGGGAATCAGCCCCAGCATTTT CASRQGNQPQHF TRBD1 - TRBJ1-5 TRBV27
TGTGCCAGCAGTGAAGTAAGACAGGGGGACGAAAAACTGTTTTTT CASSEVRQGDEKLFF TRBD1 few TRBJ1-4 TRBV6-1
TGTGCCAGTAGCCTCTCGGGGGGCTATGGCTACACCTTC CASSLSGGYGYTF - - TRBJ1-2 TRBV19
TGTGCCAGCAGCTTAATCAGGGGTCGGGCTAACTATGGCTACACCTTC CASSLIRGRANYGYTF - - TRBJ1-2 TRBV7-2
TGTGCCTGGAGTCACCAGGGGATCGAAAAACTGTTTTTT CAWSHQGIEKLFF - - TRBJ1-4 TRBV30
TGTGCCAGCAGTCTGGACAGGCGGAGGAGGGATGGCTACACCTTC CASSLDRRRRDGYTF TRBD1 - TRBJ1-2 TRBV27
TGTGCCAGCAGTGCGACAATCGTTAATGAGCAGTTCTTC CASSATIVNEQFF - - TRBJ2-1 TRBV27
TGTGCCAGCAGTTACCCGGACAGGGAACCCTCCTACGAGCAGTACTTC CASSYPDREPSYEQYF TRBD1 few TRBJ2-7 TRBV6-6
TGTGCCAGCAGCTTAGGGGGGAGGCCTAATGAAAAACTGTTTTTT CASSLGGRPNEKLFF - - TRBJ1-4 TRBV7-2
TGTGCCAGCAGGGGGCCCCCGAATCAGCCCCAGCATTTT CASRGPPNQPQHF - - TRBJ1-5 TRBV27
TGCGCCAGCAGCCCCAATTCAGGGGAGTACAATGAGCAGTTCTTC CASSPNSGEYNEQFF - - TRBJ2-1 TRBV5-1
TGTGCCAGCAGACAGGGGGCTCTCACTGAAGCTTTCTTT CASRQGALTEAFF TRBD1 - TRBJ1-1 TRBV25-1
TGTGCCAGCAGCTTAGTCCACAGCACCTACGAGCAGTACTTC CASSLVHSTYEQYF - - TRBJ2-7 TRBV7-9
TGTGCCAGCAGCCGGACGGCGGGCTCCTACAATGAGCAGTTCTTC CASSRTAGSYNEQFF - - TRBJ2-1 TRBV7-9
TGTGCCAGCAGTACGACAGGGGAATCGAATGAAAAACTGTTTTTT CASSTTGESNEKLFF TRBD1 few TRBJ1-4 TRBV28
TGTGCCAGCAGCTTAATACCAGGGAGGTTCTACACCTTC CASSLIPGRFYTF - many TRBJ1-2 TRBV7-2
TGTGCCATCAGTGAGTTGACAGGGCTAGGGTATGGCTACACCTTC CAISELTGLGYGYTF TRBD1 - TRBJ1-2 TRBV10-3
TGTGCCAGCAGCTTCGGCGGGGGCAGCACAGATACGCAGTATTTT CASSFGGGSTDTQYF - - TRBJ2-3 TRBV5-4
TGTGCCAGCAGCTTATACAGGGTGGGGAACACTGAAGCTTTCTTT CASSLYRVGNTEAFF - - TRBJ1-1 TRBV5-6
TGTGCCAGTAGTATTAGCGGCGACAGGGTAACTGAAGCTTTCTTT CASSISGDRVTEAFF TRBD1 - TRBJ1-1 TRBV19
TGTGCCAGCAGATCCGGGACAGGGATTGAGACCCAGTACTTC CASRSGTGIETQYF TRBD1 few TRBJ2-5 TRBV7-9
TGCGCCAGCAGCTGGGGCCGCGACAGCCCCTATTACGAGCAGTACTTC CASSWGRDSPYYEQYF - once TRBJ2-7 TRBV5-1
TGTGCTAGCAGGCTCTCCTGGGACAGTGGGTCCCAGTACTTC CASRLSWDSGSQYF TRBD1 - TRBJ2-5 TRBV7-7
TGTGCCAGTACTGACCTTTTCTCGGGGGTTCAGCCCCAGCATTTT CASTDLFSGVQPQHF - once TRBJ1-5 TRBV19
TGTGCCAGCAGTGAAGAAGGGACAGGGGGAAATACGCAGTATTTT CASSEEGTGGNTQYF TRBD1 - TRBJ2-3 TRBV2
TGTGCCAGCAGTTCCTCCGGGACAGGGGCAGGCGAGCAGTACTTC CASSSSGTGAGEQYF TRBD1 few TRBJ2-7 TRBV6-5
TGCGCCAGCAGCCAAGAGTCGTCCTATGGCTACACCTTC CASSQESSYGYTF - - TRBJ1-2 TRBV4-1
TGTGCCAGCAGTTCGCTGGCGAACACTGAAGCTTTCTTT CASSSLANTEAFF - once TRBJ1-1 TRBV27
TGTGCCAGTAGTATCGGGGGGGCCTATGGCTACCCCTTC CASSIGGAYGYPF - - TRBJ1-2 TRBV19
TGTGCCAGTAAAGACAGGGAAGTATCCTGGCATGGCGGCTACACCTTC CASKDREVSWHGGYTF TRBD1 - TRBJ1-2 TRBV19
TGTGCCAGCAGCTCCCAAGTAACCGACAGGGTGGGCACTGAAGCTTTCTTT CASSSQVTDRVGTEAFF TRBD1 - TRBJ1-1 TRBV7-3
TGCGCCAGCAGCCTGAGGACAGGGGGCAATGAAAAACTGTTTTTT CASSLRTGGNEKLFF TRBD1 - TRBJ1-4 TRBV5-1
TGTGCCAGCAGCACCGTCAGGGGAAGCACCGGGGAGCTGTTTTTT CASSTVRGSTGELFF - - TRBJ2-2 TRBV11-2
TGTGCCAGCAGCTCCACTTACAATGAGCAGTTCTTC CASSSTYNEQFF - - TRBJ2-1 TRBV6-5
TGTGCCAGCAGCTCCAGGGGGGTCTATGGCTACCCCTTC CASSSRGVYGYPF TRBD1 - TRBJ1-2 TRBV27
TGTGCCAGCAGCTTCCCGGGGGGAGGAGGGGACGGGGGCTATGGCTACACCTTC CASSFPGGGGDGGYGYTF - - TRBJ1-2 TRBV5-4